Listed below are T cell receptor beta chains from one sample, sequenced in a study of T cell changes during pregnancy in multiple sclerosis. The table came from immunoSEQ multiplex PCR; TCRdb's copy has only in-frame clones and leaves some out. The table lists around 30,000 clones, roughly nine tenths of them singletons. Sequenced here: CD8+ T cells from peripheral blood mononuclear cells, sampled in the first trimester of pregnancy. The receptor set was obtained from a female donor with multiple sclerosis, enrolled in a pregnancy study. Both conserved end residues are part of each CDR3. The D gene is left open where the match is weak. For some rows the clone size is stated as once, few or many, or as a class when expanded; others skip it.

d_gene	abundance	len	v_gene	j_gene	CDR3aa	CDR3nt
NA	NA	15	TRBV5-1	TRBJ2-4	CASSARTARKNIQYF	TGCGCCAGCAGCGCCCGGACAGCCCGGAAAAACATTCAGTACTTC
TRBD2	NA	18	TRBV29-1	TRBJ2-3	CSVEDRVLAGPRTDTQYF	TGCAGCGTTGAAGATCGGGTACTAGCGGGGCCTCGCACAGATACGCAGTATTTT
NA	NA	13	TRBV30	TRBJ2-1	CAWSLTNYNEQFF	TGTGCCTGGAGTTTGACTAACTACAATGAGCAGTTCTTC
TRBD1	NA	14	TRBV28	TRBJ2-7	CASSFGTGGYEQYF	TGTGCCAGCAGTTTCGGGACAGGGGGCTACGAGCAGTACTTC
NA	few	16	TRBV7-9	TRBJ2-5	CASSLSVAREQETQYF	TGTGCCAGCAGCCTTTCCGTCGCGAGAGAACAAGAGACCCAGTACTTC
TRBD2	NA	19	TRBV7-9	TRBJ2-2	CASTELEGLAGVRTGELFF	TGTGCCAGCACCGAATTGGAGGGGCTAGCGGGAGTAAGGACCGGGGAGCTGTTTTTT
NA	NA	13	TRBV7-7	TRBJ2-5	CAIQRGFGETQYF	TGTGCTATCCAGAGAGGGTTCGGGGAGACCCAGTACTTC
TRBD1	NA	12	TRBV13	TRBJ2-3	CASSSGTGLRYF	TGTGCCAGCAGCTCCGGGACAGGATTGCGGTATTTT
TRBD1	NA	15	TRBV25-1	TRBJ1-3	CASSQATGDENTIYF	TGTGCCAGCAGTCAAGCCACAGGGGATGAAAACACCATATATTTT
NA	NA	14	TRBV7-3	TRBJ2-3	CASSLRDNTDTQYF	TGTGCCAGCAGCTTAAGGGACAACACAGATACGCAGTATTTT
NA	NA	15	TRBV11-2	TRBJ2-7	CASSWSQAWSYEQYF	TGTGCCAGCAGCTGGTCACAGGCGTGGAGTTACGAGCAGTACTTC
NA	NA	14	TRBV7-9	TRBJ2-7	CASSLSGLYYEQYF	TGTGCCAGCAGCTTATCAGGGCTCTACTACGAGCAGTACTTC
NA	NA	14	TRBV11-1	TRBJ1-1	CASSLGRGLTEAFF	TGTGCCAGCAGCTTAGGAAGGGGCCTCACTGAAGCTTTCTTT
TRBD2	NA	20	TRBV5-1	TRBJ2-1	CASSPRGQGAGLAGADEQFF	TGCGCCAGCAGCCCGAGGGGTCAGGGGGCTGGGCTAGCGGGAGCGGATGAGCAGTTCTTC
NA	NA	14	TRBV7-8	TRBJ2-7	CASSLSAALYEQYF	TGTGCCAGCAGCTTATCGGCGGCACTTTACGAGCAGTACTTC
TRBD1	NA	16	TRBV9	TRBJ1-2	CASSSPDRDYLYGYTF	TGTGCCAGCAGCTCCCCGGACAGGGATTATCTCTATGGCTACACCTTC
NA	NA	13	TRBV30	TRBJ1-6	CAWSGTENSPLHF	TGTGCCTGGAGTGGGACAGAGAATTCACCCCTCCACTTT
TRBD2	few	13	TRBV2	TRBJ2-7	CASKGLVVYEQYF	TGTGCCAGCAAAGGACTAGTAGTGTACGAGCAGTACTTC
NA	NA	14	TRBV28	TRBJ1-2	CASSLELSNYGYTF	TGTGCCAGCAGTTTGGAGTTATCTAACTATGGCTACACCTTC
NA	NA	13	TRBV4-1	TRBJ2-7	CASSQRSGYEQYF	TGCGCCAGCAGCCAGCGGAGCGGGTACGAGCAGTACTTC
TRBD1	NA	15	TRBV7-9	TRBJ1-1	CASSPRTGPNTEAFF	TGTGCCAGCAGCCCAAGGACAGGACCAAACACTGAAGCTTTCTTT
TRBD1	NA	15	TRBV18	TRBJ1-4	CASSPEGQSNEKLFF	TGTGCCAGCTCACCTGAGGGACAGAGTAATGAAAAACTGTTTTTT
TRBD2	NA	13	TRBV27	TRBJ2-1	CASIGTSRNEQFF	TGTGCCAGCATCGGGACTAGCCGCAATGAGCAGTTCTTC
NA	NA	16	TRBV6-5	TRBJ2-7	CASSYSEGTSSYEQYF	TGTGCCAGCAGTTACTCGGAGGGAACGAGCTCCTACGAGCAGTACTTC
TRBD2	NA	15	TRBV7-6	TRBJ2-3	CASSYPSGSTDTQYF	TGTGCCAGCAGCTACCCTAGCGGGAGCACAGATACGCAGTATTTT